This entry lists 8 T cell receptor beta chains sequenced from one sample in a study of T cell repertoires in cytomegalovirus infection. Using its own MiXCR run on the reads, TCRdb lists one record per CDR3 protein. Of about 230,000 distinct CDR3 sequences listed, 20% to 25% are singletons. What was sequenced was CD8+ T cells from PBMCs. These receptors were obtained from a human donor in good health (CMV status not recorded). Some clones in this sample may be carry-over from other donors' samples.

This chain links TRBV6-2 or TRBV6-3 with TRBJ1-1; possibly TRBD1 for D (5 bases). This CDR3 spans 16 amino acids. Germline values: CDR1 MNHEY, CDR2 SVGEGT. V dropped 0 bases and J dropped 0 bases, with 11 bases sitting between them. Written as DNA, the CDR3 is TGTGCCAGCAGTTACTCGGTGGGACGGATGAACACTGAAGCTTTCTTT. Residues: CASSYSVGRMNTEAFF.

The chain employs TRBV6-6 and TRBJ2-5; 8 bases map to TRBD1. This CDR3 region has 14 residues. CDR1 MNHNY and CDR2 SVGAGI come from the germline V gene (reference sequence). The junction had 4 bases not matched to a gene; V was cut back by 7 bases and J by 0 bases. In DNA, the CDR3 is TGTGCCAGCACCACAGGGGGGTACCAAGAGACCCAGTACTTC. It translates to CASTTGGYQETQYF.

V usage is TRBV10-3 and J usage is TRBJ2-1, with 9 bases fitting TRBD2. Looked up from germline, CDR1 is ENHRY and CDR2 is SYGVKD. J lost 2 bases, V lost 4 bases, and 9 bases had no gene match. The CDR3 extends over 17 amino acids. CDR3 sequence (DNA): TGTGCCATCAGTGGGGGTGAGAGACTAGCGGCCTACAATGAGCAGTTCTTC. It specifies CAISGGERLAAYNEQFF.

This clonotype was detected only a few times. The chain combines TRBV6-2 or TRBV6-3 with TRBJ1-5; D gene unclear. The CDR3 runs 12 residues. Trimming pared 6 bases from V and 3 bases from J, leaving 6 bases between. Germline V CDR1 and CDR2: MNHEY, SVGEGT. CDR3 loop: CASSADNQPQHF. CDR3 sequence (DNA): TGTGCCAGCAGCGCTGACAATCAGCCCCAGCATTTT.

This clonotype was found a few times. The CDR3 here is CATRDHMNTEAFF. The CDR3 DNA is TGTGCCACCCGGGACCACATGAACACTGAAGCTTTCTTT. This chain connects TRBV6-2 or TRBV6-3 to TRBJ1-1; perhaps TRBD1 as D (5 bases). V lost 10 bases, J lost 0 bases, and 12 bases lay in between. Looked up from germline, CDR1 is MNHEY and CDR2 is SVGEGT. The CDR3 contains 13 residues.

This clonotype has a single count. The DNA of the CDR3 is TGTGCCAGCAGCCTCGGGATCTACAATGAGCAGTTCTTC. Translation: CASSLGIYNEQFF. The genes are TRBV12-3 or TRBV12-4 and TRBJ2-1, with a possible D match to TRBD2 (5 bases). The CDR3 spans 13 residues. V lost 6 bases and J 3 bases, leaving 9 bases between the germline ends.

The rearrangement uses TRBV12-3 or TRBV12-4 and TRBJ2-3; unclear D gene. The CDR3 sequence is 14 residues long. The V gene lost 3 bases and the J gene lost 1 base, with 8 bases spanning the gap. The CDR3 DNA reads as TGTGCCAGCAGTTTCGGCGGCCGCACAGATACGCAGTATTTT. Translated: CASSFGGRTDTQYF.

This clonotype has a handful of counts. The gene calls are TRBV7-9 and TRBJ2-2; D is ambiguous. CDR3 length: 12 residues. Germline CDR1 SEHNR, CDR2 FQNEAQ (reference sequence). The germline V and J ends were trimmed by 7 bases and 7 bases, with 10 bases remaining between them. In nucleotides, the CDR3 is TGTGCCAGCATCGTGAGGATCGGGGAGCTGTTTTTT. Protein product: CASIVRIGELFF. Based on the CDR3 plus reference TRBV7-9 and TRBJ2-2, the full variable domain is DTGVSQNPRHKITKRGQNVTFRCDPISEHNRLYWYRQTLGQGPEFLTYFQNEAQLEKSRLLSDRFSAERPKGSFSTLEIQRTEQGDSAMYLCASIVRIGELFFGEGSRLTVL.